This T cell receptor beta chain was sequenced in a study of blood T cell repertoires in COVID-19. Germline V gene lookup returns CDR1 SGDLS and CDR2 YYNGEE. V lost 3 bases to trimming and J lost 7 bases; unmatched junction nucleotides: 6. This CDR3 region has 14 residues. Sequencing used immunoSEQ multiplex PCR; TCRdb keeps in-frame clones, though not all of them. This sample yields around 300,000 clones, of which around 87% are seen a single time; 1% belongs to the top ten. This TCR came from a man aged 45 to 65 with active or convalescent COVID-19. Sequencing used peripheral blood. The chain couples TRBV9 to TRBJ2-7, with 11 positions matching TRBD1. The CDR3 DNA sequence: TGTGCCAGCAGCGCCGGGACAGGGGGATGGGAGCAGTACTTC. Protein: CASSAGTGGWEQYF.